These 25 T cell receptor beta chains originate from one sample sequenced in a study of blood T cell repertoires in COVID-19. The method was immunoSEQ multiplex PCR; TCRdb's version includes in-frame clones alone and lacks a portion of them. The sample has some 160,000 clones; roughly 88% are singletons. The sequencing input was PBMCs or T cells enriched from blood (not recorded which). All receptors derive from a woman aged 50 to 65 who had recovered from COVID-19.

The chain recombines TRBV4-3 with TRBJ2-1, with a possible D match to TRBD1 (6 bases). Germline V gene lookup returns CDR1 LGHNA and CDR2 YSLEER. This CDR3 region has 15 residues. Trimming cost V 1 base and J 6 bases, with 13 bases left between them. CDR3 nucleotide sequence: TGCGCCAGCAGCCAAGCTACAGGGTATCGCAATGAGCAGTTCTTC. Residues: CASSQATGYRNEQFF.

J is TRBJ1-6 and V is TRBV3-1 (or the pseudogene TRBV3-2), with D unresolved. Trimming stripped 4 bases from V and 13 bases from J, with 17 bases between. Germline V CDR1 and CDR2: LGHDT, YNNKEL (reference sequence). The CDR3 is 14 amino acids. CDR3 protein: CASSRNSLLTPLHF. The DNA for the CDR3 is TGTGCCAGCAGCCGAAACTCCTTACTTACCCCCCTCCACTTT.

The V and J genes are TRBV7-8 and TRBJ2-7; 7 nucleotides align to TRBD1. V lost 4 bases, J lost 5 bases, and 8 bases stayed unmatched. The CDR3 contains 14 residues. Germline CDR1 is SGHVS and CDR2 is FQNEAQ. The CDR3 protein is CASSSRTGKNEQYF. CDR3 coding DNA: TGTGCCAGCAGCTCCCGGACAGGAAAAAACGAGCAGTACTTC.

V gene TRBV11-2 combines with J gene TRBJ1-2, with D tentatively TRBD1 (5 bases). V dropped 0 bases and J dropped 4 bases, with 12 bases sitting between them. Per the germline V gene, CDR1 is SGHAT and CDR2 is FQNNGV. CDR3 size: 15 residues. This chain's CDR3 is CASSLDGRVLYGYTF. The CDR3 nucleotides are TGTGCCAGCAGCTTAGACGGCAGGGTCCTCTATGGCTACACCTTC. The full variable domain, in which reference TRBV11-2 and TRBJ1-2 provide the parts outside the CDR3, is EAGVAQSPRYKIIEKRQSVAFWCNPISGHATLYWYQQILGQGPKLLIQFQNNGVVDDSQLPKDRFSAERLKGVDSTLKIQPAKLEDSAVYLCASSLDGRVLYGYTFGSGTRLTVV.

This clone was counted between two and nine times. As DNA, the CDR3 is TGTGCCAGCAGCTCTGGACAAGACTACGAGCAGTACTTC. It encodes CASSSGQDYEQYF. J is TRBJ2-7 and V is TRBV7-9; D possibly corresponds to TRBD1 (5 bases). V was clipped by 4 bases and J by 3 bases, with 10 bases between them. Germline V gene lookup returns CDR1 SEHNR and CDR2 FQNEAQ (reference sequence). This CDR3 spans 13 amino acids.

V is TRBV7-2 and J is TRBJ1-4; no definite D call. V shed 0 bases and J shed 0 bases, with 8 bases lying between them. The CDR3 has 16 residues. Looked up from germline, CDR1 is SGHTA and CDR2 is FQGNSA. CDR3 region: CASSLARPTTNEKLFF. In nucleotides, the CDR3 is TGTGCCAGCAGCTTAGCGAGGCCCACAACTAATGAAAAACTGTTTTTT.

The J gene is TRBJ2-5, the V gene TRBV11-2; the match to TRBD2 covers 11 bases. Germline assignment: CDR1 SGHAT and CDR2 FQNNGV. The CDR3 runs 16 residues. V was pared by 1 base and J by 5 bases, with 6 bases of the junction left unmatched. DNA for the CDR3: TGTGCCAGCAGCTTAGGCCTAGCGGGGGGCGGGGAGACCCAGTACTTC. Translated: CASSLGLAGGGETQYF.

This chain links TRBV4-3 with TRBJ1-2; possible D gene TRBD1, 6 bases. Germline lookup yields CDR1 LGHNA and CDR2 YSLEER. The CDR3 runs to 15 residues. V gave up 0 bases and J gave up 4 bases, with 12 bases separating them. DNA for the CDR3: TGCGCCAGCAGCCAAGATCTAGGGGGAAGCTATGGCTACACCTTC. Its protein product is CASSQDLGGSYGYTF.

This chain uses TRBV13 with TRBJ1-1; D gene unclear. The V gene lost 3 bases and the J gene lost 1 base, with 12 bases spanning the gap. The CDR3 runs to 15 residues. Looked up from germline, CDR1 is PRHDT and CDR2 is FYEKMQ (reference sequence). The CDR3 reads CASSFSEDGNTEAFF. CDR3 bases: TGTGCCAGCAGCTTCTCGGAGGATGGGAACACTGAAGCTTTCTTT.

The CDR3 DNA sequence: TGTGCCAGCAGCCCCCAGGATACCTACGAGCAGTACTTC. Protein: CASSPQDTYEQYF. This rearrangement joins TRBV7-6 to TRBJ2-7, with D hard to call. The V and J ends lost 5 bases and 2 bases respectively, with 10 bases between them. CDR1 SGHVS and CDR2 FNYEAQ come from the germline V gene. CDR3 length: 13 amino acids. Based on the CDR3 plus reference TRBV7-6 and TRBJ2-7, the full variable domain is GAGVSQSPRYKVTKRGQDVALRCDPISGHVSLYWYRQALGQGPEFLTYFNYEAQQDKSGLPNDRFSAERPEGSISTLTIQRTEQRDSAMYRCASSPQDTYEQYFGPGTRLTVT.

This clone was recorded only once. The rearrangement joins TRBV24-1 to TRBJ1-5; the match to TRBD1 covers 9 bases. Per the germline V gene, CDR1 is KGHDR and CDR2 is SFDVKD. Trimming removed 0 bases from V and 0 bases from J; junction bases left unmatched: 11. The CDR3 runs to 20 residues. Here the CDR3 reads CATSDLHTGTGTHSNQPQHF. DNA of the CDR3: TGTGCCACCAGTGATTTGCATACCGGGACAGGGACGCATAGCAATCAGCCCCAGCATTTT.

The chain links TRBV7-8 to TRBJ2-5; 11 bases align to TRBD2. The germline V gene encodes CDR1 SGHVS and CDR2 FQNEAQ. V lost 5 bases, J lost 1 base, and 6 bases stayed unmatched. There are 16 residues in the CDR3. DNA of the CDR3: TGTGCCAGCAGCCCCCAGACTAGCGGGGTCCAAGAGACCCAGTACTTC. This translates into CASSPQTSGVQETQYF.

The V and J genes are TRBV2 and TRBJ2-7; weak D call: TRBD2 (6 bases). Germline values: CDR1 SNHLY, CDR2 FYNNEI. The CDR3 is 13 residues long. Trimming took off 5 bases at V and 2 bases at J, with 10 bases between the two ends. The CDR3 region has the DNA TGTGCCAGCAGTTTGGGACTTGCCTACGAGCAGTACTTC. It specifies CASSLGLAYEQYF.

In its sample, this clone was seen once. The V and J genes are TRBV6-2 or TRBV6-3 and TRBJ1-2, with a possible D match to TRBD1 (6 bases). The V gene lost 4 bases and the J gene lost 4 bases, with 13 bases spanning the gap. CDR3 size: 14 residues. CDR1 and CDR2 (germline): MNHEY, SVGEGT. The DNA for the CDR3 is TGTGCCAGCAGTTTTTTACAGGGACGCTATGGCTACACCTTC. Protein: CASSFLQGRYGYTF.

This clone was detected only a few times. V and J are TRBV18 and TRBJ2-7; D call uncertain. Trimming took off 3 bases at V and 4 bases at J, with 19 bases between the two ends. This CDR3 is 16 amino acids long. Germline V CDR1 and CDR2: KGHSH, LQKENI. CDR3 amino acids: CASSPTRPTPSYEQYF. CDR3 bases: TGTGCCAGCTCACCGACTCGCCCAACCCCCTCTTACGAGCAGTACTTC.

The chain uses TRBV7-2 and TRBJ1-4, with D hard to call. Between the trimmed V and J ends, which lost 1 base and 0 bases, there was a span of 6 bases. Per germline, CDR1 SGHTA and CDR2 FQGNSA. The CDR3 length is 15 residues. The CDR3 loop is CASSLDTATNEKLFF. The CDR3 nucleotides read TGTGCCAGCAGCTTAGACACCGCAACTAATGAAAAACTGTTTTTT.

The count of this clone is one. This chain links TRBV29-1 with TRBJ1-2; no definite D call. The CDR3 has 11 residues. Trimming removed 1 base at V and 6 bases at J, with 6 bases between. CDR1 and CDR2 from the germline V gene are SQVTM and ANQGSEA. CDR3 loop: CSVEGEDGYTF. Here the CDR3 DNA reads TGCAGCGTTGAAGGTGAGGATGGCTACACCTTC.

This chain uses TRBV18 with TRBJ2-7; D remains ambiguous. Germline CDR1 reads KGHSH; CDR2 reads LQKENI. The CDR3 consists of 13 residues. Trimming removed 2 bases at V and 4 bases at J, with 9 bases between. The CDR3: CASSPNGQYEQYF. CDR3 in DNA: TGTGCCAGCTCACCAAATGGGCAGTACGAGCAGTACTTC.

V and J are TRBV7-3 and TRBJ2-7, with D maybe TRBD2 (7 bases). Germline assignment: CDR1 SGHTA and CDR2 FQGTGA. The CDR3 sequence is 13 residues long. V was shortened by 2 bases and J by 6 bases, with 11 bases between the two germline ends. The CDR3 loop is CASSLQGRGEQYF. The CDR3, as DNA: TGTGCCAGCAGCTTACAGGGGAGGGGCGAGCAGTACTTC.

The V and J genes are TRBV7-8 and TRBJ2-7; D unresolved. The length of the CDR3 is 13 residues. Germline V gene data show CDR1 as SGHVS and CDR2 as FQNEAQ. Deletions cut 4 bases from V and 5 bases from J, with 12 bases between. The CDR3 DNA sequence: TGTGCCAGCAGCTCCTCCAGGCGCCACGAGCAGTACTTC. This gives the protein CASSSSRRHEQYF. Looking up the rest from reference TRBV7-8 and TRBJ2-7 gives the full variable domain: GAGVSQSPRYKVAKRGQDVALRCDPISGHVSLFWYQQALGQGPEFLTYFQNEAQLDKSGLPSDRFFAERPEGSVSTLKIQRTQQEDSAVYLCASSSSRRHEQYFGPGTRLTVT.

V and J are TRBV19 and TRBJ1-4, with 11 bases fitting TRBD1. This CDR3 spans 18 amino acids. The V gene end was trimmed by 3 bases and the J gene end by 3 bases; junction bases not matched to a gene: 9. Germline CDR1 is LNHDA and CDR2 is SQIVND (reference sequence). This CDR3 reads CASSIWTGGAGANEKLFF. Here the CDR3 DNA reads TGTGCCAGTAGTATCTGGACAGGGGGCGCCGGGGCTAATGAAAAACTGTTTTTT.

V and J are TRBV7-9 and TRBJ1-6; D call uncertain. The CDR3 loop spans 14 amino acids. Trimming removed 3 bases at V and 9 bases at J, with 12 bases between. Germline V gene data show CDR1 as SEHNR and CDR2 as FQNEAQ (reference sequence). The CDR3 DNA sequence: TGTGCCAGCAGCTTCGCCCTTCCGGGTTCACCCCTCCACTTT. Its protein is CASSFALPGSPLHF.

This clone is a singleton in its sample. The V gene is TRBV18, the J gene TRBJ2-3; 7 bases are shared with TRBD2. The CDR3 is 15 residues long. Losses at the gene ends were 1 base for V and 2 bases for J; bases not matched to a gene: 3. Germline lookup yields CDR1 KGHSH and CDR2 LQKENI. This CDR3 is CASSPRGGDTDTQYF. CDR3 coding DNA: TGTGCCAGCTCACCACGGGGGGGGGACACAGATACGCAGTATTTT. The entire variable domain, with the rest obtained from reference TRBV18 and TRBJ2-3, is as follows: NAGVMQNPRHLVRRRGQEARLRCSPMKGHSHVYWYRQLPEEGLKFMVYLQKENIIDESGMPKERFSAEFPKEGPSILRIQQVVRGDSAAYFCASSPRGGDTDTQYFGPGTRLTVL.

This rearrangement joins TRBV2 to TRBJ2-1, with TRBD1 matching over 8 bases. The CDR3 contains 15 residues. Germline V gene lookup returns CDR1 SNHLY and CDR2 FYNNEI. The ends lost 6 bases at V and 3 bases at J; junction bases unmatched: 7. CDR3 sequence reads: CASRVQGGIYNEQFF. CDR3 DNA: TGTGCCAGCAGGGTACAGGGGGGTATCTACAATGAGCAGTTCTTC.

The CDR3 DNA sequence: TGTGCCACCGGACTAGCGGGGACCGGGGAGCTGTTTTTT. Amino acid sequence: CATGLAGTGELFF. The chain uses TRBV10-3 and TRBJ2-2; 12 nucleotides agree with TRBD2. The CDR3 spans 13 residues. Germline-derived CDR1 and CDR2 are ENHRY and SYGVKD. Trimming cost V 10 bases and J 5 bases; bases outside gene matches: 2.